This entry lists 10 T cell receptor beta chains sequenced from one sample in a study of T cells in Graves' hyperthyroidism and ophthalmopathy. Researchers took RNA transcripts and amplified the TCR beta CDR3 regions from them. Primed by the HTBI set, a first-round RT-PCR was run on the TCR CDR3. TCRdb re-derived calls from the multiplex PCR reads in MiXCR, one entry per CDR3 protein. In the table there are around 700,000 distinct CDR3 sequences, roughly a third of which are singletons. The sample comprised blood. The receptors come from a woman aged 40 to 55 with Graves' hyperthyroidism.

The gene calls are TRBV10-2 and TRBJ2-7, with 11 bases identical to TRBD2. J was trimmed by 4 bases and V by 3 bases; bases with no gene match: 8. CDR1 WSHSY and CDR2 SAAADI come from the germline V gene. There are 16 residues in the CDR3. This CDR3 reads CASSDPGLAAGYEQYF. The CDR3 coding sequence is TGCGCCAGCAGTGATCCGGGACTAGCGGCGGGTTACGAGCAGTACTTC.

V and J are TRBV6-5 and TRBJ1-2; tentatively, D is TRBD1 (5 bases). The V and J ends lost 8 bases and 2 bases respectively, with 12 bases between them. CDR1 is MNHEY and CDR2 is SVGAGI in the germline V gene. The CDR3 runs 13 residues. The CDR3 sequence: CASRVGGNYGYTF. The CDR3 DNA follows: TGTGCCAGCCGGGTGGGGGGGAACTATGGCTACACCTTC.

There are many counts of this clonotype. The chain is built from TRBV19 and TRBJ1-2, with 8 bases that match TRBD1. CDR1 and CDR2 from the germline V gene are LNHDA and SQIVND (reference sequence). CDR3 length: 15 amino acids. With 6 bases clipped from V and 4 bases from J, the junction kept 10 bases outside the gene matches. The CDR3 sequence: CASRPETGASYGYTF. The CDR3 DNA follows: TGTGCCAGTAGACCCGAGACAGGGGCGAGCTATGGCTACACCTTC.

This clonotype was found a few times. This chain uses TRBV30 with TRBJ2-2, with 9 bases that match TRBD2. Germline CDR1 is GTSNPN and CDR2 is SVGIG (reference sequence). V lost 3 bases, J lost 7 bases, and 6 bases stayed unmatched. The CDR3 sequence is 14 residues long. DNA of the CDR3: TGTGCCTGGAGCCGCGGGAGGGCCATCGGGGAGCTGTTTTTT. It translates to CAWSRGRAIGELFF.

This clonotype has just one count. V gene TRBV5-6 combines with J gene TRBJ2-2; D gene unclear. Trimming took off 6 bases at V and 1 base at J, with 7 bases between the two ends. The germline gives CDR1 SGHDT, CDR2 YYEEEE. This CDR3 is built from 13 residues. In DNA form, the CDR3 reads TGTGCCAGCAATATGAGGAACACCGGGGAGCTGTTTTTT. Its protein product is CASNMRNTGELFF.

There are a few counts of this clonotype. The genes are TRBV19 and TRBJ1-1, with a tentative D call TRBD1 (5 bases). Germline V gene sequence: CDR1 LNHDA, CDR2 SQIVND (reference sequence). V dropped 1 base and J dropped 8 bases, with 17 bases sitting between them. CDR3 size: 15 residues. The CDR3 DNA reads as TGTGCCAGTAGTATAGGGGGCTCGGCCCCTTGGGAAGCTTTCTTT. Translated, it gives CASSIGGSAPWEAFF. Using reference TRBV19 and TRBJ1-1 for the parts outside the CDR3, the full variable domain is DGGITQSPKYLFRKEGQNVTLSCEQNLNHDAMYWYRQDPGQGLRLIYYSQIVNDFQKGDIAEGYSVSREKKESFPLTVTSAQKNPTAFYLCASSIGGSAPWEAFFGQGTRLTVV.

V gene TRBV25-1 combines with J gene TRBJ2-7; 10 bases line up with TRBD1. Germline-derived CDR1 and CDR2 are MGHDK and SYGVNS. This CDR3 contains 14 residues. The DNA of the CDR3 is TGTGCTAGAGGGCGACAGGGGGCTAACAACGAGCAGTACTTC. It codes for CARGRQGANNEQYF.

The chain recombines TRBV7-6 with TRBJ2-3; no reliable D call. The V gene's germline CDR1 is SGHVS and CDR2 FNYEAQ. There are 13 residues in the CDR3. Trimming left V 2 bases short and J 4 bases short, with 7 bases between. This chain's CDR3 is CASSLLLADTQYF. The CDR3 DNA reads as TGTGCCAGCAGCTTATTGCTCGCAGATACGCAGTATTTT.

This clonotype appeared many times. CDR3 amino acids: CASSGAGRSYEQYF. CDR3 nucleotide sequence: TGTGCCAGCAGCGGAGCGGGAAGGTCCTACGAGCAGTACTTC. The J gene is TRBJ2-7, the V gene TRBV13; 7 bases agree with TRBD2. V lost 5 bases and J lost 1; bases outside the gene matches: 5. Germline V gives CDR1 PRHDT, CDR2 FYEKMQ (reference sequence). CDR3 length: 14 residues.

The table lists this clonotype with a few counts. The genes are TRBV12-3 or TRBV12-4 and TRBJ1-1; no reliable D call. This CDR3 comprises 12 residues. V was shortened by 7 bases and J by 1 base, with 7 bases between the two germline ends. In DNA form, the CDR3 reads TGTGCCAGCAAAAGAGGGAACACTGAAGCTTTCTTT. Translating it yields CASKRGNTEAFF.